One sample yielded the 3 T cell receptor beta chains listed below, sequenced in a study of low-dose radiotherapy and immunotherapy resistance in tumors. As for time point: after trial treatment. The treatment denotes: LDRT plus nivolumab, ipilimumab, low-dose cyclophosphamide and aspirin (RACIN trial). Alpha- and beta-chain coverage of first-strand cDNA came from TRAV- and TRBV-specific primers. TCR amplification ran roughly 21 PCR cycles using constant-region and V-primer adapter primers. MiXCR, applied by TCRdb to the reads, yields one record per CDR3 protein. The sample yields roughly 56,000 distinct CDR3 sequences, 20% to 25% seen once. Sequenced material: PBMCs, taken after low-dose radiotherapy plus immunotherapy. Receptors were obtained from a male donor with prostate cancer.

The gene calls are TRBV29-1 and TRBJ2-3; 9 positions match TRBD2. The germline gives CDR1 SQVTM, CDR2 ANQGSEA. J lost 6 bases, V lost 7 bases, and 5 bases had no gene match. This CDR3 region has 12 residues. DNA for the CDR3: TGCAGCGGGGCGGGAGGGGCGGATACGCAGTATTTT. Its translation is CSGAGGADTQYF.

This clonotype occurred many times. The V gene is TRBV3-1, the J gene TRBJ2-2; TRBD2 agrees at 14 bases. V shed 4 bases and J 7 bases; nucleotides not matched to a gene: 5. Germline V CDR1 and CDR2: LGHDT, YNNKEL (reference sequence). The CDR3 is made up of 16 amino acids. CDR3 protein: CASSLTSGGAGGELFF. CDR3 nucleotide sequence: TGTGCCAGCAGCCTGACTAGCGGGGGGGCTGGCGGGGAGCTGTTTTTT.

Many counts were recorded for this clonotype. V gene TRBV4-2 combines with J gene TRBJ2-5; maybe TRBD1 (6 bases). Between the trimmed V and J ends, which lost 5 bases and 5 bases, there was a span of 21 bases. From germline, CDR1 is LGHNA and CDR2 YNFKEQ. CDR3 length equals 16 residues. The CDR3 nucleotides are TGTGCCAGCAGCAGTCGACACGATACAGGGTTTGAGACCCAGTACTTC. It is translated as CASSSRHDTGFETQYF.